A single sample gave rise to the 21 T cell receptor beta chains below, sequenced in a study of vaccination effects on CD4 cells after COVID-19. After expansion with viral peptide pools in the ViraFEST assay, antigen-specific CD4+ T cells were sequenced. Culture proceeded for approximately 10 days, and CD4+ T cells were then isolated. PCR-confirmed SARS-CoV-2 infection occurred in the person between March and December 2020. Measured with immunoSEQ multiplex PCR; TCRdb has only the in-frame clones, and not every one. In the table there are around 30,000 clones, about three quarters of which are singletons. These receptors lack a known antigen. This sample comprised CD4+ T cells from PBMCs cultured with HCoV-NL63 spike peptides, obtained before COVID-19 vaccination. The receptors were gathered from a human donor who had a prior SARS-CoV-2 infection.

The CDR3 loop is CASSLGTSGDTDTQYF. In nucleotides, the CDR3 is TGTGCCAGCAGCTTGGGCACTAGCGGGGACACAGATACGCAGTATTTT. The chain uses TRBV5-8 and TRBJ2-3, with 10 positions matching TRBD2. The CDR3 consists of 16 residues. Germline V CDR1 and CDR2: SGHTS, YDEGEE. The V and J ends lost 0 bases and 2 bases, in that order; junction bases with no gene match: 3.

The gene calls are TRBV5-1 and TRBJ2-2; no firm D call. CDR1 and CDR2 (germline): SGHRS, YFSETQ. Trimming stripped 4 bases from V and 4 bases from J, with 8 bases between. CDR3 length: 13 residues. In DNA, the CDR3 is TGCGCCAGCAGCGAACCAGTCACCGGGGAGCTGTTTTTT. Translation gives CASSEPVTGELFF.

The V call is TRBV13, the J call TRBJ2-7, with D possibly being TRBD2 (5 bases). The germline CDR1 and CDR2 sequences are PRHDT and FYEKMQ (reference sequence). V was cut by 5 bases and J by 2 bases, with 19 bases left in between. CDR3 length: 16 residues. Written as DNA, the CDR3 is TGTGCCAGCAGCCGCCGTTGGGCAGGAGGCACCTACGAGCAGTACTTC. Amino acids: CASSRRWAGGTYEQYF.

The chain employs TRBV6-1 and TRBJ1-2; D is uncertain. V shed 3 bases and J shed 5 bases, with 10 bases lying between them. CDR3 length: 13 residues. The V gene's germline CDR1 is MNHNS and CDR2 SASEGT. The DNA of the CDR3 is TGTGCCAGCAGTGACCTGGGTTTATATGGCTACACCTTC. Protein sequence: CASSDLGLYGYTF.

The chain couples TRBV12-1 to TRBJ1-4; the table's D gene call, TRBD1, was not cross checked with the DNA. TRBV12-1 is labeled a pseudogene. The CDR3 length is 16 residues. The CDR3 DNA reads as TGTGCCAGCAGCGAAACAGGGAATCGGTGGTATGAAAAACTGTTTTTT. Protein product: CASSETGNRWYEKLFF.

The rearrangement links TRBV7-9 to TRBJ1-2; D is perhaps TRBD1 (6 bases). Trimming removed 5 bases from V and 0 bases from J, with 10 bases in between. This CDR3 has 14 residues. The germline gives CDR1 SEHNR, CDR2 FQNEAQ (reference sequence). The CDR3 region has the DNA TGTGCCAGCAGCGCCCCAGGGGCTAACTATGGCTACACCTTC. Translation: CASSAPGANYGYTF.

The chain employs TRBV13 and TRBJ2-3, with D hard to call. Germline values: CDR1 PRHDT, CDR2 FYEKMQ (reference sequence). The CDR3 contains 18 residues. V was clipped by 4 bases and J by 0 bases, with 20 bases between them. As DNA, the CDR3 is TGTGCCAGCAGCTCAAAGGCCCCGGACGGAGTAAGCACAGATACGCAGTATTTT. This sequence encodes CASSSKAPDGVSTDTQYF.

This chain joins TRBV12-3 or TRBV12-4 and TRBJ1-4; D gene ambiguous. Trimming stripped 4 bases from V and 8 bases from J, with 8 bases between. This CDR3 spans 12 amino acids. The CDR3 DNA reads as TGTGCCAGCAGTTCACTGGGGGAAAAACTGTTTTTT. Protein: CASSSLGEKLFF.

The rearrangement uses TRBV7-2 and TRBJ2-1, with D unresolved. The CDR3 contains 14 residues. V lost 5 bases, J lost 0 bases, and 8 bases lay in between. Germline V CDR1 and CDR2: SGHTA, FQGNSA. The CDR3 DNA sequence: TGTGCCAGCAGCGCGAGTAGCTCCTACAATGAGCAGTTCTTC. Translating it yields CASSASSSYNEQFF.

The genes are TRBV2 and TRBJ2-5; D gene unclear. CDR1 is SNHLY and CDR2 is FYNNEI in the germline V gene. The V end lost 1 base, the J end lost 5 bases, and 5 bases lay between the germline ends. The CDR3 loop spans 12 amino acids. CDR3: CASSEEGETQYF. The CDR3 nucleotides are TGTGCCAGCAGTGAAGAAGGGGAGACCCAGTACTTC.

This chain links TRBV13 with TRBJ2-3, with 10 bases that match TRBD2. From germline, CDR1 is PRHDT and CDR2 FYEKMQ (reference sequence). Trimming at V came to 3 bases and at J to 4 bases, leaving 7 bases not matched to a gene. The CDR3 sequence is 16 residues long. The CDR3 protein is CASSFQRGGLADTQYF. The CDR3 coding sequence is TGTGCCAGCAGCTTTCAGCGGGGGGGCCTCGCAGATACGCAGTATTTT.

This chain uses TRBV5-1 with TRBJ1-5; unclear D gene. This CDR3 has 11 residues. CDR1 and CDR2 (germline): SGHRS, YFSETQ. Trimming took off 1 base at V and 6 bases at J, with 2 bases between the two ends. CDR3 sequence (DNA): TGCGCCAGCAGCTTGAGTCAGCCCCAGCATTTT. It specifies CASSLSQPQHF.

V gene TRBV5-4 combines with J gene TRBJ2-1, with TRBD2 matching over 12 bases. The V segment lost 4 bases and the J segment 3 bases; nucleotides outside the gene matches: 2. CDR3 length equals 15 residues. Germline-derived CDR1 and CDR2 are SGHNT and YYREEE (reference sequence). The CDR3 reads CASSPTSGGYNEQFF. The DNA for the CDR3 is TGTGCCAGCAGCCCGACTAGCGGGGGCTACAATGAGCAGTTCTTC.

V is TRBV6-5 and J is TRBJ1-2; 7 nucleotides align to TRBD1. V lost 5 bases to trimming and J lost 7 bases; unmatched junction nucleotides: 4. The CDR3 has 12 amino acids. Germline V lookup: CDR1 MNHEY, CDR2 SVGAGI. The CDR3 DNA reads TGTGCCAGCAGTCCACAGGGGTCTGGCTACACCTTC. The encoded protein is CASSPQGSGYTF.

The chain carries TRBV5-1 and TRBJ1-2; no clear D. Trimming took 0 bases from V and 13 from J, leaving 19 bases between them. This CDR3 is 14 amino acids long. Germline CDR1 is SGHRS and CDR2 is YFSETQ. The CDR3 loop is CASSLDGVGRVFTF. The CDR3, as DNA: TGCGCCAGCAGCTTGGACGGGGTCGGAAGGGTTTTCACCTTC. The full variable domain, rest sourced from reference TRBV5-1 and TRBJ1-2, is KAGVTQTPRYLIKTRGQQVTLSCSPISGHRSVSWYQQTPGQGLQFLFEYFSETQRNKGNFPGRFSGRQFSNSRSEMNVSTLELGDSALYLCASSLDGVGRVFTFGSGTRLTVV.

This sequence joins TRBV28 and TRBJ2-5; 8 bases fit TRBD1. The trim removed 3 bases at V and 5 bases at J, leaving 5 bases unmatched. CDR1 and CDR2 from the germline V gene are MDHEN and SYDVKM. The CDR3 is made up of 14 amino acids. The CDR3 bases are TGTGCCAGCAGTTTGACAGGGGCGTCGGAGACCCAGTACTTC. Encoded protein: CASSLTGASETQYF.

This clone was found a few times. The chain joins TRBV5-1 to TRBJ1-1, with 8 bases that match TRBD1. The length of the CDR3 is 16 residues. CDR1 is SGHRS and CDR2 is YFSETQ in the germline V gene. V was clipped by 2 bases and J by 0 bases; unmatched bases: 6. CDR3: CASSLLPGQVNTEAFF. Written as DNA, the CDR3 is TGCGCCAGCAGCTTACTGCCGGGACAGGTGAACACTGAAGCTTTCTTT.

The chain uses TRBV2 and TRBJ1-5, with a tentative D call TRBD1 (5 bases). This CDR3 has 13 amino acids. Trimming stripped 8 bases from V and 9 bases from J, with 17 bases between. Germline-derived CDR1 and CDR2 are SNHLY and FYNNEI. Here the CDR3 reads CASERGFEGPQHF. CDR3 DNA sequence: TGTGCCAGCGAGCGGGGGTTCGAGGGGCCCCAGCATTTT.

V is TRBV9 and J is TRBJ2-1, with D perhaps matching TRBD2 (6 bases). Germline CDR1 reads SGDLS; CDR2 reads YYNGEE. V lost 3 bases and J 7 bases, leaving 20 bases between the germline ends. This CDR3 has 16 amino acids. The CDR3 DNA is TGTGCCAGCAGCGCGAGAGGGCTAGCGCCCGTTAATGAGCAGTTCTTC. Translating it yields CASSARGLAPVNEQFF.

The V and J genes are TRBV4-2 and TRBJ1-3, with D possibly TRBD1 on 5 matching bases. Trimming left V 4 bases short and J 1 base short, with 17 bases between. This CDR3 has 17 residues. From germline, CDR1 is LGHNA and CDR2 YNFKEQ. The CDR3 region is CASSPERTSGSGNTIYF. The CDR3 DNA follows: TGTGCCAGCAGCCCAGAGAGAACGTCAGGGTCTGGAAACACCATATATTTT.

The V gene is TRBV5-5, the J gene TRBJ2-7; D is unclear. The V and J ends lost 0 bases and 2 bases respectively, with 9 bases between them. The CDR3 is made up of 14 amino acids. Germline V gene data show CDR1 as SGHKS and CDR2 as YYEKEE (reference sequence). In nucleotides, the CDR3 is TGTGCCAGCAGCTTGGTAGTCCCGCCCTACGAGCAGTACTTC. Translation: CASSLVVPPYEQYF.